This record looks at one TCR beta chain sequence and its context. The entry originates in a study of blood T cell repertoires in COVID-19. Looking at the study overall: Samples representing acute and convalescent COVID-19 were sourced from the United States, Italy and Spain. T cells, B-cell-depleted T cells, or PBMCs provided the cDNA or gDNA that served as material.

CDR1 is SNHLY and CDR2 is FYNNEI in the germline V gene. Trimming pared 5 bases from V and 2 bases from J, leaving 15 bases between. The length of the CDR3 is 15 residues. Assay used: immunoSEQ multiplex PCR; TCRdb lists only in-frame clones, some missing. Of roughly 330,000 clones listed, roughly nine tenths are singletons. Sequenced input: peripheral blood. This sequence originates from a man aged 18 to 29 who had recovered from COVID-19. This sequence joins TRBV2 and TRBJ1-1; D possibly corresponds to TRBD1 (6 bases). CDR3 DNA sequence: TGTGCCAGCAGTTCGGGGGGCGTTCTAAACACTGAAGCTTTCTTT. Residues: CASSSGGVLNTEAFF.